This T cell receptor beta chain appears in the sequencing data of a study of post-analysis software for immune sequencing data. This clonotype appeared a few times. The antigen is unknown. Germline CDR1 is DFQATT and CDR2 is SNEGSKA (reference sequence). The CDR3 runs to 13 residues. The V and J ends lost 3 bases and 1 base respectively, with 9 bases between them. Tagging with unique molecular identifiers was a feature of the TCR beta cDNA libraries. The authors obtained roughly 0.5 million cDNA molecules from approximately 1 to 10 million T cells. TCRdb independently ran MiXCR on the PCR reads; one entry per CDR3 protein. Of approximately 730,000 distinct CDR3 sequences in the sample, 25% to 30% were seen once. Findings of the study overall: There were a few TRBV segments more frequent in patients than controls, and TRBV5-6, TRBV5-1 and TRBV20-1 were among them.

The TCR comes from a girl under 18 with multiple sclerosis. Material for sequencing was blood. The chain employs TRBV20-1 and TRBJ1-1; D is unresolved. The CDR3 bases are TGCAGTGCTAGGAGTGGGCAGAACACTGAAGCTTTCTTT. Translating it yields CSARSGQNTEAFF.